Listed below are T cell receptor beta chains from one sample, sequenced in a study of T-cell reconstitution after alpha-beta-depleted transplantation in children. TCRdb ran MiXCR on the PCR reads and lists one entry per CDR3 protein. The top ten clones hold 0.65% to 0.9% of a sample with hundreds of thousands of distinct CDR3 sequences, under 15% of them seen once. This sample comprised PBMCs, obtained before TCRalphabeta/CD19-depleted stem cell transplant. Source of these receptors: a girl aged 2 to 9 with congenital amegakaryocytic thrombocytopenia, due to receive a stem cell transplant. The CDR3 runs from the conserved cysteine through the conserved F or W. Fields, in order: V gene, J gene, clone size, CDR3 protein. Size tells how often a clone was seen (once, few, many) or the class of an expanded clone, and some rows leave it out.

v_gene: TRBV12-3/TRBV12-4
j_gene: TRBJ2-1
abundance: NA
CDR3aa: CASSGQGPFSPLNEQFF

v_gene: TRBV19
j_gene: TRBJ2-3
abundance: once
CDR3aa: CASTGTGGADTQYF

v_gene: TRBV20-1
j_gene: TRBJ2-1
abundance: NA
CDR3aa: CSVRALTFCSYNEQFF

v_gene: TRBV20-1
j_gene: TRBJ2-7
abundance: NA
CDR3aa: CSAIPLGVVPYEQYF

v_gene: TRBV25-1
j_gene: TRBJ2-1
abundance: NA
CDR3aa: CASSRANKQFF

v_gene: TRBV20-1
j_gene: TRBJ2-1
abundance: few
CDR3aa: CSAARVSSYNEQFF

v_gene: TRBV6-5
j_gene: TRBJ1-6
abundance: many
CDR3aa: CASSYLGTRAVLNSPLHF

v_gene: TRBV7-3
j_gene: TRBJ1-6
abundance: NA
CDR3aa: CASSLNPGDTNSPLHF

v_gene: TRBV11-2
j_gene: TRBJ2-1
abundance: many
CDR3aa: CASSLGTEQFF

v_gene: TRBV3-1
j_gene: TRBJ1-1
abundance: NA
CDR3aa: CASSQEGLGVGDTEAFF

v_gene: TRBV19
j_gene: TRBJ1-5
abundance: few
CDR3aa: CASSIQGFQPQHF

v_gene: TRBV4-1
j_gene: TRBJ2-7
abundance: many
CDR3aa: CASSQVGGLGSTYEQYF

v_gene: TRBV10-3
j_gene: TRBJ2-1
abundance: many
CDR3aa: CAISDLPASGSRDEQFF

v_gene: TRBV10-3
j_gene: TRBJ2-1
abundance: many
CDR3aa: CAISEWGNEQFF

v_gene: TRBV28
j_gene: TRBJ2-7
abundance: NA
CDR3aa: CASRMAGTHYEQYF

v_gene: TRBV20-1
j_gene: TRBJ2-1
abundance: NA
CDR3aa: CSGQGKLAGVYNEQFF

v_gene: TRBV24-1
j_gene: TRBJ2-4
abundance: few
CDR3aa: CATSDKWPSITRLAKNIQYF

v_gene: TRBV29-1
j_gene: TRBJ2-1
abundance: NA
CDR3aa: CSVAGGGRPEQFF

v_gene: TRBV9
j_gene: TRBJ2-3
abundance: NA
CDR3aa: CASMGLAGERWQYF